This is a list of T cell receptor beta chains from one sample in a study of blood T cell repertoires in COVID-19. Measured with immunoSEQ multiplex PCR; TCRdb has only the in-frame clones, and not every one. This table has 84,000 or so clones, roughly 80% appearing once. Source material: peripheral blood. These receptors all come from an elderly woman with acute or convalescent COVID-19. Both conserved end residues are part of each CDR3. D genes are given only for firm matches. Some rows have no size entry. The others give once, few or many, or a class for an expanded clone.

TRBV9,TRBJ2-7,NA,NA,TGTGCCAGCAGCGTAGCCACAGGGAACTACGAGCAGTACTTC,CASSVATGNYEQYF
TRBV5-1,TRBJ1-4,NA,NA,TGCGCCAGCAGCGCACGACAGGCCCCGTTGGGAGAACTGTTTTTT,CASSARQAPLGELFF
TRBV6-5,TRBJ2-4,NA,NA,TGTGCCAGCAGTTACGGAGGGGCTGCCAAAAACATTCAGTACTTC,CASSYGGAAKNIQYF
TRBV6-5,TRBJ2-1,few,NA,TGTGCCAGCAGTTACTCGACGGCAGGGGCCTACAATGAGCAGTTCTTC,CASSYSTAGAYNEQFF
TRBV25-1,TRBJ2-5,NA,TRBD2,TGTGCCAGCAGTGCCGCGGGGGGTGGTGAGACCCAGTACTTC,CASSAAGGGETQYF
TRBV3-1/TRBV3-2,TRBJ1-1,once,NA,TGTGCCAGCAGCCAAGATTTAACTGAAGCTTTCTTT,CASSQDLTEAFF
TRBV7-9,TRBJ1-4,NA,NA,TGTGCCAGCAGCTTAGTGACTGGACACCTGGGGGGAAAACTGTTTTTT,CASSLVTGHLGGKLFF
TRBV18,TRBJ2-4,NA,NA,TGTGCCAGCTCTACAATCCCCCAGGGGCAAGCCAAAAACATTCAGTACTTC,CASSTIPQGQAKNIQYF
TRBV7-9,TRBJ2-7,NA,NA,TGTGCCAGCAGCTTATTGACAGGAAACTACGAGCAGTACTTC,CASSLLTGNYEQYF
TRBV11-2,TRBJ2-7,NA,NA,TGTGCCAGCAGCTTTTCCTACTACGAGCAGTACTTC,CASSFSYYEQYF
TRBV4-1,TRBJ2-1,NA,TRBD2,TGCGCCAGCAGCCAACCCCGGGGGGGCCCCTACAATGAGCAGTTCTTC,CASSQPRGGPYNEQFF
TRBV6-6,TRBJ1-4,NA,NA,TGTGCCAGCAGTTACCCAACTACGGGGGGGAATGAAAAACTGTTTTTT,CASSYPTTGGNEKLFF
TRBV5-1,TRBJ2-7,NA,NA,TGCGCCAGCAGCGCGGGGACAGTTAATTTGTACGAGCAGTACTTC,CASSAGTVNLYEQYF
TRBV10-1,TRBJ2-7,NA,NA,TGCGCCAGCAGTGATGGCGGGAACCTCTACGAGCAGTACTTC,CASSDGGNLYEQYF
TRBV6-6,TRBJ1-4,few,NA,TGTGCCAGCAGGCCTTATTCTACAACTAATGAAAAACTGTTTTTT,CASRPYSTTNEKLFF